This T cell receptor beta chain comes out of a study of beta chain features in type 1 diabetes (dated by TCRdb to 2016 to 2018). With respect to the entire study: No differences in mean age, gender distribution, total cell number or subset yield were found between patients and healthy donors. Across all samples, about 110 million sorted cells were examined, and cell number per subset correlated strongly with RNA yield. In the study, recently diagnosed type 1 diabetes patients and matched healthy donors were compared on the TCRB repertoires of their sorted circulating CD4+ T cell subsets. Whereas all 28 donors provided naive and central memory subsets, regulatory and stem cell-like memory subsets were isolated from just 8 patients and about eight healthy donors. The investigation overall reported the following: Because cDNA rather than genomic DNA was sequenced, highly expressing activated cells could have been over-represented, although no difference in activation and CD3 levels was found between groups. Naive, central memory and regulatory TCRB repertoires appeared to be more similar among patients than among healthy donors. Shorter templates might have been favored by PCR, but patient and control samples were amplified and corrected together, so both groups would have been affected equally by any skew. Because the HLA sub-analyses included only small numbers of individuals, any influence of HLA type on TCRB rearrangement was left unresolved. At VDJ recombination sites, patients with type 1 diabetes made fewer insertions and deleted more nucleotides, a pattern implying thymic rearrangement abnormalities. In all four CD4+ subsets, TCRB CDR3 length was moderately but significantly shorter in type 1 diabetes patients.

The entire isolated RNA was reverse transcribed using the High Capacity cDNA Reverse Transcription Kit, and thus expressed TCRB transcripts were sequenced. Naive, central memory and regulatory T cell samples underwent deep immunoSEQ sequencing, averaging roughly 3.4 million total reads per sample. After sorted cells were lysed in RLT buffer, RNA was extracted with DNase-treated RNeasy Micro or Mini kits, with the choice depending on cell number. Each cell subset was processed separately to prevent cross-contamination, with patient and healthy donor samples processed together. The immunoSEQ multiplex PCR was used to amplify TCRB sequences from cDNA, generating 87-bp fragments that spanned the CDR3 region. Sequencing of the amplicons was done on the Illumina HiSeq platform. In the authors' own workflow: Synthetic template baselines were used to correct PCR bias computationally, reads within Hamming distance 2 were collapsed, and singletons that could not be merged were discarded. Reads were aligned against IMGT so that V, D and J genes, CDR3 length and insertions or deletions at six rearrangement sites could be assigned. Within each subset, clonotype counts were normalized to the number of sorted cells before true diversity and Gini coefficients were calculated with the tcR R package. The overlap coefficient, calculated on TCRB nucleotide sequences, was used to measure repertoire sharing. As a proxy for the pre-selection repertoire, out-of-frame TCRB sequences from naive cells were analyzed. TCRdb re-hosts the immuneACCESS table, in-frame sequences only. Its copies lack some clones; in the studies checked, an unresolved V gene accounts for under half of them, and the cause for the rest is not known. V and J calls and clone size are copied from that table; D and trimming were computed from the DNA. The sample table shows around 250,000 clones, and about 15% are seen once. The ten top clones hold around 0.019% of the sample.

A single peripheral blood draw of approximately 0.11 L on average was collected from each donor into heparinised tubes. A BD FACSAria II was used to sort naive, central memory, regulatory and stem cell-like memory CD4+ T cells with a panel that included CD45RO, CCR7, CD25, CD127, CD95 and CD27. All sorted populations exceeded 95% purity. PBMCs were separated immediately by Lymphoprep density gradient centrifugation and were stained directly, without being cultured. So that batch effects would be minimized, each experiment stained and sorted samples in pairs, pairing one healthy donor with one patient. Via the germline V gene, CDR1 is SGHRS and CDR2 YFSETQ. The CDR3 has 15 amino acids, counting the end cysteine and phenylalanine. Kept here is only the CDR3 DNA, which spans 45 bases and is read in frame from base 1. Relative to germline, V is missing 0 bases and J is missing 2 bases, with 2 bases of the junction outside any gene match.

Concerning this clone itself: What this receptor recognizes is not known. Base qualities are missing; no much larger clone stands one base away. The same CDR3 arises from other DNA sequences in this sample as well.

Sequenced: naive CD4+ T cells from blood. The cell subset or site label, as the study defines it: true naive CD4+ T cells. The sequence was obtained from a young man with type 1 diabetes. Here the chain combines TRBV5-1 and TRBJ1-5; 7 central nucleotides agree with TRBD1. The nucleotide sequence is TGCGCCAGCAGCTTGGGGGACAGTGGCAATCAGCCCCAGCATTTT. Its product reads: CASSLGDSGNQPQHF.